Presented here are 25 T cell receptor beta chains from one specimen sequenced in a study of T cell changes during pregnancy in multiple sclerosis. Sequenced by immunoSEQ multiplex PCR; TCRdb stores in-frame clones only, minus some. Among 40,000 or so clones listed, about 93% were seen once. Sequenced material: CD4+ T cells from peripheral blood mononuclear cells, taken in the third trimester of pregnancy. These receptors all stem from a female donor with multiple sclerosis, enrolled in a pregnancy study.

The V gene is TRBV7-3, the J gene TRBJ2-7; TRBD2 might be the D (6 bases). The CDR3 runs 14 residues. V lost 5 bases and J lost 5, with 16 bases in between. From germline, CDR1 is SGHTA and CDR2 FQGTGA. CDR3 in amino acids: CASSPGGVRDEQYF. The CDR3 nucleotides read TGTGCCAGCAGCCCGGGCGGGGTGAGAGACGAGCAGTACTTC.

This clone was detected only once. This chain connects TRBV28 to TRBJ2-1; 11 bases match TRBD2. The CDR3 totals 16 residues. Germline V gene data show CDR1 as MDHEN and CDR2 as SYDVKM. Germline trimming cut 3 bases from V and 3 bases from J; bases unmatched to any gene: 4. The CDR3 reads CASSLVAGGFYNEQFF. In DNA form, the CDR3 reads TGTGCCAGCAGTTTGGTAGCGGGAGGGTTCTACAATGAGCAGTTCTTC.

The chain carries TRBV7-2 and TRBJ2-1, with 13 bases matching TRBD2. Germline V gives CDR1 SGHTA, CDR2 FQGNSA. The CDR3 length is 17 residues. The junction had 8 bases not matched to a gene; V was cut back by 4 bases and J by 5 bases. The CDR3 region has the DNA TGTGCCAGCAGCTCTAGAGGGACTAGCGGGATACACAATGAGCAGTTCTTC. Translating it yields CASSSRGTSGIHNEQFF.

V usage is TRBV7-2 and J usage is TRBJ2-5; maybe TRBD2 (8 bases). This CDR3 region has 15 residues. Germline CDR1 and CDR2: SGHTA and FQGNSA. The V end lost 1 base, the J end lost 5 bases, and 14 bases lay between the germline ends. The CDR3 sequence: CASSLEGASGETQYF. For the CDR3, the DNA is TGTGCCAGCAGCTTAGAGGGGGCTAGCGGGGAGACCCAGTACTTC. Based on the CDR3 plus reference TRBV7-2 and TRBJ2-5, the full variable domain is GAGVSQSPSNKVTEKGKDVELRCDPISGHTALYWYRQSLGQGLEFLIYFQGNSAPDKSGLPSDRFSAERTGGSVSTLTIQRTQQEDSAVYLCASSLEGASGETQYFGPGTRLLVL.

CDR3 loop: CASGGGGNTGELFF. The CDR3 DNA follows: TGTGCCAGCGGAGGGGGGGGTAACACCGGGGAGCTGTTTTTT. The V call is TRBV9, the J call TRBJ2-2, with D possibly matching TRBD2 (7 bases). This CDR3 is 14 amino acids long. Germline V CDR1 and CDR2: SGDLS, YYNGEE. The ends were cut back, 7 bases at V and 2 bases at J, with 12 bases in the middle. Using reference TRBV9 and TRBJ2-2 for the parts outside the CDR3, the full variable domain is DSGVTQTPKHLITATGQRVTLRCSPRSGDLSVYWYQQSLDQGLQFLIQYYNGEERAKGNILERFSAQQFPDLHSELNLSSLELGDSALYFCASGGGGNTGELFFGEGSRLTVL.

The genes are TRBV5-1 and TRBJ1-4, with 8 bases identical to TRBD1. Germline V gives CDR1 SGHRS, CDR2 YFSETQ. The CDR3 totals 16 residues. Losses at the gene ends were 2 bases for V and 0 bases for J; bases not matched to a gene: 3. CDR3 amino acids: CASSFDRGSTNEKLFF. CDR3 DNA: TGCGCCAGCAGCTTCGACAGGGGCTCAACTAATGAAAAACTGTTTTTT.

The genes are TRBV7-2 and TRBJ1-4; TRBD1 is a possible D gene (6 bases). In germline, CDR1 is SGHTA, CDR2 FQGNSA. Trimming cost V 5 bases and J 0 bases, with 16 bases left between them. The CDR3 has 17 residues. The CDR3 nucleotides are TGTGCCAGCAGCCCGAGGGGGGGGCCCGCAACTAATGAAAAACTGTTTTTT. This encodes CASSPRGGPATNEKLFF.

The gene calls are TRBV2 and TRBJ2-5; a possible D gene is TRBD2 (5 bases). The DNA end lines up better with TRBJ2-7; the J call may be wrong. Per the germline V gene, CDR1 is SNHLY and CDR2 is FYNNEI. The CDR3 runs 14 residues. The CDR3 coding sequence is TGTGCCAGCAGTCTTGGACTGGTTACCTACGAGCAGTACTTC. Protein sequence: CASSLGLVTYEQYF.

The rearrangement uses TRBV9 and TRBJ1-1; a weak D match, TRBD1 (6 bases). Trimming pared 2 bases from V and 1 base from J, leaving 12 bases between. Germline V gives CDR1 SGDLS, CDR2 YYNGEE. The CDR3 loop spans 15 amino acids. The CDR3, as DNA: TGTGCCAGCAGCGTTATAGGACAGACGAACACTGAAGCTTTCTTT. Its protein is CASSVIGQTNTEAFF. The full variable domain, in which reference TRBV9 and TRBJ1-1 provide the parts outside the CDR3, is DSGVTQTPKHLITATGQRVTLRCSPRSGDLSVYWYQQSLDQGLQFLIQYYNGEERAKGNILERFSAQQFPDLHSELNLSSLELGDSALYFCASSVIGQTNTEAFFGQGTRLTVV.

The rearrangement uses TRBV27 and TRBJ2-2; 15 positions agree with TRBD2. The trim removed 2 bases at V and 1 base at J, leaving 5 bases unmatched. Germline V gene lookup returns CDR1 MNHEY and CDR2 SMNVEV (reference sequence). This CDR3 has 19 residues. Here the CDR3 DNA reads TGTGCCAGCAGTTTACCGGGACTAGCGGGGGGAAGGAACACCGGGGAGCTGTTTTTT. Translating gives CASSLPGLAGGRNTGELFF.

The rearrangement uses TRBV6-5 and TRBJ1-2, with unresolved D. Germline V gene data show CDR1 as MNHEY and CDR2 as SVGAGI. V was trimmed by 2 bases and J by 0 bases, leaving 7 bases between them. This CDR3 has 14 amino acids. DNA of the CDR3: TGTGCCAGCAGTTACCGCAGGTCTAACTATGGCTACACCTTC. Translated: CASSYRRSNYGYTF.

This chain connects TRBV12-5 to TRBJ1-4; D ambiguous. The CDR3 totals 18 residues. Germline CDR1 reads LGHNT; CDR2 reads FRNRAP. V shed 0 bases and J shed 0 bases, with 14 bases lying between them. The CDR3 DNA reads TGTGCTAGTGGTTTGGTACTGGGAGGGCTGGCAACTAATGAAAAACTGTTTTTT. Translation: CASGLVLGGLATNEKLFF. The full variable domain, completed using reference TRBV12-5 and TRBJ1-4, is DARVTQTPRHKVTEMGQEVTMRCQPILGHNTVFWYRQTMMQGLELLAYFRNRAPLDDSGMPKDRFSAEMPDATLATLKIQPSEPRDSAVYFCASGLVLGGLATNEKLFFGSGTQLSVL.

The chain links TRBV5-1 to TRBJ2-3, with a possible D match to TRBD2 (5 bases). V lost 2 bases and J 2 bases, leaving 9 bases between the germline ends. The CDR3 is made up of 14 amino acids. CDR1 and CDR2 (germline): SGHRS, YFSETQ. The CDR3 here is CASSFGLLTDTQYF. CDR3 coding DNA: TGCGCCAGCAGCTTCGGACTGCTCACAGATACGCAGTATTTT.

The chain carries TRBV19 and TRBJ1-1, with 7 bases fitting TRBD1. The length of the CDR3 is 13 residues. CDR1 is LNHDA, CDR2 SQIVND, per germline (reference sequence). Trimming took 5 bases from V and 6 from J; bases not matched to a gene: 6. As DNA, the CDR3 is TGTGCCAGTAGTGACGGGACAGACGCTGAAGCTTTCTTT. The encoded protein is CASSDGTDAEAFF.

The genes are TRBV18 and TRBJ2-7, with D perhaps TRBD1 (5 bases). Germline V gene sequence: CDR1 KGHSH, CDR2 LQKENI. This CDR3 comprises 16 residues. With 1 base removed from V and 6 bases from J, the gap between germline ends came to 19 bases. CDR3 nucleotides: TGTGCCAGCTCACCACAGTCAGGCAGGGCGCCCGGCGAGCAGTACTTC. Its translation is CASSPQSGRAPGEQYF. Using reference TRBV18 and TRBJ2-7 for the parts outside the CDR3, the full variable domain is NAGVMQNPRHLVRRRGQEARLRCSPMKGHSHVYWYRQLPEEGLKFMVYLQKENIIDESGMPKERFSAEFPKEGPSILRIQQVVRGDSAAYFCASSPQSGRAPGEQYFGPGTRLTVT.

This chain connects TRBV28 to TRBJ1-1; TRBD1 agrees at 8 bases. This CDR3 has 15 residues. V trimming: 8 bases; J trimming: 4 bases; junction bases outside the gene matches: 12. Looked up from germline, CDR1 is MDHEN and CDR2 is SYDVKM. For the CDR3, the DNA is TGTGCCAGCCCTCCGGATCAGGGGGCTAGCACTGAAGCTTTCTTT. Its protein product is CASPPDQGASTEAFF.

J is TRBJ2-2 and V is TRBV6-5; D is undetermined. Trimming removed 6 bases at V and 8 bases at J, with 13 bases between. The CDR3 length is 13 residues. Germline V CDR1 and CDR2: MNHEY, SVGAGI. The CDR3 loop is CASRSQSVGELFF. The CDR3 DNA follows: TGTGCCAGCAGATCACAGTCGGTTGGGGAGCTGTTTTTT.

The V and J genes are TRBV30 and TRBJ2-7; 11 bases fit TRBD1. V trimming: 0 bases; J trimming: 7 bases; junction bases outside the gene matches: 8. The CDR3 is 15 amino acids. Germline V gene lookup returns CDR1 GTSNPN and CDR2 SVGIG (reference sequence). This chain's CDR3 is CAWSVGRTGGWEQYF. The CDR3 region has the DNA TGTGCCTGGAGTGTTGGGAGGACAGGGGGCTGGGAGCAGTACTTC.

The chain has TRBV5-1 and TRBJ2-7, with D hard to call. Deletions cut 2 bases from V and 5 bases from J, with 5 bases between. Germline V gene data show CDR1 as SGHRS and CDR2 as YFSETQ. The CDR3 totals 11 residues. The CDR3 DNA reads TGCGCCAGCAGCTTTTCAGACGAGCAGTACTTC. Its protein is CASSFSDEQYF.

The chain combines TRBV7-9 with TRBJ2-1; 12 positions agree with TRBD2. V gave up 3 bases and J gave up 9 bases; unmatched junction bases: 9. The CDR3 consists of 16 residues. Germline V lookup: CDR1 SEHNR, CDR2 FQNEAQ (reference sequence). The DNA of the CDR3 is TGTGCCAGCAGCTTTCCGACTAGCGGGGGTATTTTTGAGCAGTTCTTC. Its translation is CASSFPTSGGIFEQFF.

The V and J genes are TRBV19 and TRBJ2-5; 9 bases align to TRBD1. V shed 1 base and J 5 bases; nucleotides not matched to a gene: 5. The CDR3 totals 15 residues. Germline-derived CDR1 and CDR2 are LNHDA and SQIVND (reference sequence). CDR3 nucleotide sequence: TGTGCCAGTAGTATAGGGGACAGGGACTTCGAGACCCAGTACTTC. Translating it yields CASSIGDRDFETQYF.

This clone was observed a handful of times. The V call is TRBV6-6, the J call TRBJ2-6; no reliable D call. The germline V gene encodes CDR1 MNHNY and CDR2 SVGAGI (reference sequence). The CDR3 has 13 amino acids. V shed 6 bases and J shed 4 bases, with 7 bases lying between them. The CDR3 bases are TGTGCCAGCAGCCTAACCGGGGCCAACGTCCTGACTTTC. Amino acid sequence: CASSLTGANVLTF.

This chain uses TRBV7-2 with TRBJ2-2, with 12 bases aligning to TRBD2. In germline, CDR1 is SGHTA, CDR2 FQGNSA. Trimming at V came to 5 bases and at J to 7 bases, leaving 11 bases not matched to a gene. The length of the CDR3 is 17 residues. The CDR3 DNA follows: TGTGCCAGCAGCCGCTACAGACTAGCGGGAGCGGTCGGGGAGCTGTTTTTT. It is translated as CASSRYRLAGAVGELFF.

V usage is TRBV5-4 and J usage is TRBJ1-1, with unresolved D. The ends were cut back, 0 bases at V and 1 base at J, with 16 bases in the middle. The CDR3 sequence is 17 residues long. Germline assignment: CDR1 SGHNT and CDR2 YYREEE (reference sequence). CDR3 nucleotide sequence: TGTGCCAGCAGCTTGGACGTGACGGCGAGGTCGAACACTGAAGCTTTCTTT. As protein: CASSLDVTARSNTEAFF.

This rearrangement joins TRBV21-1 to TRBJ1-3. TRBV21-1 corresponds to a pseudogene. The CDR3 consists of 17 residues. CDR3 DNA: TGTGCCGGGACCTCGCCCGCCCCAGGCTCGGGAGAGGACACCATATATTTT. This sequence encodes CAGTSPAPGSGEDTIYF.